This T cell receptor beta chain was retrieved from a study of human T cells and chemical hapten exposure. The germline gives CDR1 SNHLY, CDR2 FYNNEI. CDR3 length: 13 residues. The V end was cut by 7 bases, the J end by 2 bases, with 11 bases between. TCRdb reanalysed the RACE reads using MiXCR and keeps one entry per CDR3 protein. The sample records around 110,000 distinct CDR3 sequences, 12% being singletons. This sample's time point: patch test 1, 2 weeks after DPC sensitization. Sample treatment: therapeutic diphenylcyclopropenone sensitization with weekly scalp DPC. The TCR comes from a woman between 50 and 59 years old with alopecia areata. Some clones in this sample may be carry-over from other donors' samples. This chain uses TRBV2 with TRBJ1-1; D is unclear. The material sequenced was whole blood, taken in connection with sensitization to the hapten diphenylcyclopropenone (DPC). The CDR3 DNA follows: TGTGCCAGCATCTTGGAGCATAACACTGAAGCTTTCTTT. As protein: CASILEHNTEAFF.